The 32 T cell receptor beta chains below all came from one sample that was sequenced in a study of response to subunit inactivated influenza vaccine. TCRdb independently ran MiXCR on the RT-PCR reads; one entry per CDR3 protein. The sample lists more than 450,000 distinct CDR3 sequences, roughly 12% seen once, with 10% in the top ten. The specimen comprised PBMCs from blood, sampled on the day of vaccination. These receptors were obtained from a man aged 50-60 years who received an inactivated influenza vaccine.

This clonotype has only a few counts. V and J are TRBV6-2 or TRBV6-3 and TRBJ1-2, with 8 nucleotides matching TRBD1. V dropped 7 bases and J dropped 11; count of bases not matched to a gene: 6. The germline CDR1 and CDR2 sequences are MNHEY and SVGEGT. The CDR3 extends over 11 amino acids. CDR3 DNA: TGTGCCAGCAAGACAGGGGTGGTTTACACCTTC. Translated, it gives CASKTGVVYTF.

The chain links TRBV4-2 to TRBJ2-3; weak D call: TRBD2 (5 bases). This CDR3 comprises 15 residues. CDR1 is LGHNA, CDR2 YNFKEQ, per germline. The germline V and J ends were trimmed by 1 base and 0 bases, with 8 bases remaining between them. In DNA form, the CDR3 reads TGTGCCAGCAGCCAAGTGAGGGCTAGCACAGATACGCAGTATTTT. It specifies CASSQVRASTDTQYF.

This clonotype was seen a few times. The rearrangement uses TRBV20-1 and TRBJ2-2, with 8 bases lining up with TRBD2. Germline lookup yields CDR1 DFQATT and CDR2 SNEGSKA (reference sequence). The CDR3 consists of 15 residues. The V gene end was trimmed by 1 base and the J gene end by 5 bases; junction bases not matched to a gene: 6. Written as DNA, the CDR3 is TGCAGTGCTAGAGGGAGGAAGCGGGGGACCGGGGAGCTGTTTTTT. As protein: CSARGRKRGTGELFF.

This clonotype was recorded a few times. J is TRBJ2-3 and V is TRBV18; TRBD1 matches at 7 bases. The V gene's germline CDR1 is KGHSH and CDR2 LQKENI. The CDR3 length is 15 residues. V was pared by 6 bases and J by 3 bases, with 9 bases of the junction left unmatched. The CDR3 reads CASSPTGVWTDTQYF. CDR3 DNA: TGTGCCAGCTCTCCCACAGGGGTTTGGACAGATACGCAGTATTTT. Drawing the rest from reference TRBV18 and TRBJ2-3, the complete variable domain is NAGVMQNPRHLVRRRGQEARLRCSPMKGHSHVYWYRQLPEEGLKFMVYLQKENIIDESGMPKERFSAEFPKEGPSILRIQQVVRGDSAAYFCASSPTGVWTDTQYFGPGTRLTVL.

This clonotype was recorded many times. The chain carries TRBV11-1 and TRBJ2-2; 7 positions match TRBD1. Germline trimming cut 2 bases from V and 0 bases from J; bases unmatched to any gene: 12. Germline lookup yields CDR1 SGHAT and CDR2 FQDESV (reference sequence). The CDR3 runs 19 residues. The DNA of the CDR3 is TGTGCCAGCAGCTTACAATCCCGGGACAGCCCTACGAACACCGGGGAGCTGTTTTTT. Its protein product is CASSLQSRDSPTNTGELFF. Based on the CDR3 plus reference TRBV11-1 and TRBJ2-2, the full variable domain is EAEVAQSPRYKITEKSQAVAFWCDPISGHATLYWYRQILGQGPELLVQFQDESVVDDSQLPKDRFSAERLKGVDSTLKIQPAELGDSAMYLCASSLQSRDSPTNTGELFFGEGSRLTVL.

The V and J genes are TRBV12-3 or TRBV12-4 and TRBJ2-7; a weak D match, TRBD1 (6 bases). The CDR3 loop spans 15 amino acids. The V end was cut by 6 bases, the J end by 3 bases, with 18 bases between. The CDR3 region is CASSWLQGTIYEQYF. The CDR3 DNA reads TGTGCCAGCAGCTGGTTACAGGGAACGATCTACGAGCAGTACTTC.

The chain uses TRBV15 and TRBJ2-1; 7 bases fit TRBD1. Germline lookup yields CDR1 LNHNV and CDR2 YYDKDF (reference sequence). The CDR3 extends over 12 amino acids. The ends lost 5 bases at V and 8 bases at J; junction bases unmatched: 3. The CDR3 DNA follows: TGTGCCACCAGCCGACAGGGTTATGAGCAGTTCTTC. Protein: CATSRQGYEQFF.

The chain carries TRBV6-2 or TRBV6-3 and TRBJ2-1, with a possible D match to TRBD1 (6 bases). V was clipped by 4 bases and J by 10 bases, with 11 bases between them. The CDR3 consists of 12 residues. Germline V lookup: CDR1 MNHEY, CDR2 SVGEGT. CDR3 in amino acids: CASSLQGWEQFF. The CDR3 DNA sequence: TGTGCCAGCAGTTTACAGGGTTGGGAGCAGTTCTTC.

This clonotype has more than one count but fewer than ten. This chain links TRBV5-6 with TRBJ2-5; maybe TRBD2 (5 bases). The V end lost 4 bases, the J end lost 3 bases, and 10 bases lay between the germline ends. The CDR3 is made up of 13 amino acids. The germline CDR1 and CDR2 sequences are SGHDT and YYEEEE. The CDR3 DNA follows: TGTGCCAGCAGCCCAAGGCGGGAAGAGACCCAGTACTTC. Its translation is CASSPRREETQYF.

V and J are TRBV12-3 or TRBV12-4 and TRBJ1-3, with D unclear. Trimming shortened V by 4 bases and J by 9 bases, and 16 bases separated the two germline ends. CDR3 size: 14 residues. The CDR3 loop is CASSSTEFYGTIYF. Here the CDR3 DNA reads TGTGCCAGCAGTTCAACCGAGTTTTACGGCACCATATATTTT.

This clonotype appeared many times. The chain uses TRBV28 and TRBJ2-7, with a weak D call TRBD2 (6 bases). CDR1 MDHEN and CDR2 SYDVKM come from the germline V gene. The CDR3 sequence is 13 residues long. Between the trimmed V and J ends, which lost 6 bases and 1 base, there was a span of 10 bases. In nucleotides, the CDR3 is TGTGCCAGCAGCCAAGGGACTTCCTACGAGCAGTACTTC. Protein: CASSQGTSYEQYF.

The gene calls are TRBV4-1 and TRBJ2-1, with TRBD2 identical over 10 bases. Trimming removed 3 bases from V and 3 bases from J; junction bases left unmatched: 5. Per germline, CDR1 MGHRA and CDR2 YSYEKL. The CDR3 runs 16 residues. The CDR3 DNA reads as TGCGCCAGCAGCCAGCACGGGACTAGCGACTACAATGAGCAGTTCTTC. Translated, it gives CASSQHGTSDYNEQFF.

This clonotype was seen a handful of times. This sequence joins TRBV7-2 and TRBJ2-7, with 11 bases fitting TRBD2. Per the germline V gene, CDR1 is SGHTA and CDR2 is FQGNSA. V was pared by 3 bases and J by 2 bases, with 6 bases of the junction left unmatched. There are 16 residues in the CDR3. The CDR3 is CASSFGIAGGPYEQYF. The DNA of the CDR3 is TGTGCCAGCAGCTTTGGCATAGCGGGAGGGCCCTACGAGCAGTACTTC.

This clonotype showed up just a few times. The chain links TRBV11-1 to TRBJ2-1; 13 bases agree with TRBD2. This CDR3 region has 19 residues. V lost 5 bases and J lost 2; bases outside the gene matches: 12. The germline gives CDR1 SGHAT, CDR2 FQDESV (reference sequence). Here the CDR3 reads CASSLLAGGPKGPYNEQFF. CDR3 in DNA: TGTGCCAGCAGCCTACTAGCGGGAGGGCCCAAAGGTCCCTACAATGAGCAGTTCTTC.

The V and J genes are TRBV20-1 and TRBJ1-1, with 8 bases fitting TRBD1. The CDR3 loop spans 14 amino acids. Germline CDR1 is DFQATT and CDR2 is SNEGSKA (reference sequence). J gave up 1 base and V 2 bases, and 3 bases lay outside the gene matches. The CDR3 DNA follows: TGCAGTGCTAGATCCGGACAGGGGAACACTGAAGCTTTCTTT. Its translation: CSARSGQGNTEAFF.

This clonotype was seen only a few times. V is TRBV19 and J is TRBJ2-1, with a possible D match to TRBD2 (5 bases). Deletions cut 3 bases from V and 7 bases from J, with 19 bases between. Germline V lookup: CDR1 LNHDA, CDR2 SQIVND (reference sequence). The CDR3 is made up of 16 amino acids. The CDR3 region has the DNA TGTGCCAGTAGTATTGTTACCAATTCCGGGGAAAATGAGCAGTTCTTC. Its translation: CASSIVTNSGENEQFF.

This clonotype has at least ten counts. As DNA, the CDR3 is TGTGCCAGCAGCTTAGAGGCAGCGGTGACCTACGAGCAGTACTTC. Translated: CASSLEAAVTYEQYF. This chain joins TRBV7-8 and TRBJ2-7; the D gene is possibly TRBD2 (5 bases). Trimming left V 1 base short and J 2 bases short, with 12 bases between. Germline assignment: CDR1 SGHVS and CDR2 FQNEAQ. The CDR3 runs to 15 residues. The complete variable domain, with remaining parts taken from reference TRBV7-8 and TRBJ2-7, reads GAGVSQSPRYKVAKRGQDVALRCDPISGHVSLFWYQQALGQGPEFLTYFQNEAQLDKSGLPSDRFFAERPEGSVSTLKIQRTQQEDSAVYLCASSLEAAVTYEQYFGPGTRLTVT.

This clonotype was counted only a few times. The gene calls are TRBV7-2 and TRBJ1-1; unclear D gene. CDR1 and CDR2 from the germline V gene are SGHTA and FQGNSA. The CDR3 extends over 14 amino acids. Trimming removed 5 bases from V and 6 bases from J, with 16 bases in between. This chain's CDR3 is CASSPRHLEAEAFF. DNA of the CDR3: TGTGCCAGCAGCCCAAGACATCTTGAGGCTGAAGCTTTCTTT. The full variable domain, in which reference TRBV7-2 and TRBJ1-1 provide the parts outside the CDR3, is GAGVSQSPSNKVTEKGKDVELRCDPISGHTALYWYRQSLGQGLEFLIYFQGNSAPDKSGLPSDRFSAERTGGSVSTLTIQRTQQEDSAVYLCASSPRHLEAEAFFGQGTRLTVV.

This clonotype was seen a few times. The chain recombines TRBV6-1 with TRBJ2-5; 15 nucleotides match TRBD2. V lost 5 bases and J lost 2; bases outside the gene matches: 3. The V gene's germline CDR1 is MNHNS and CDR2 SASEGT. CDR3 length: 16 residues. For the CDR3, the DNA is TGTGCCAGCAGTCGGACTAGCGGGGGGGATCAAGAGACCCAGTACTTC. Its protein product is CASSRTSGGDQETQYF.

Many counts were recorded for this clonotype. This rearrangement joins TRBV12-3 or TRBV12-4 to TRBJ2-5; D remains ambiguous. Trimming shortened V by 7 bases and J by 6 bases, and 18 bases separated the two germline ends. The CDR3 extends over 14 amino acids. CDR3 coding DNA: TGTGCCAGCACCGGAGAAGGAGTTGGGAAGACCCAGTACTTC. Its translation: CASTGEGVGKTQYF.

V gene TRBV3-1 combines with J gene TRBJ2-1; D gene ambiguous. There are 13 residues in the CDR3. V was pared by 0 bases and J by 5 bases, with 5 bases between. Germline V gene lookup returns CDR1 LGHDT and CDR2 YNNKEL (reference sequence). The CDR3 loop is CASSQDNNNEQFF. CDR3 sequence (DNA): TGTGCCAGCAGCCAAGATAACAACAATGAGCAGTTCTTC.

This clonotype was picked up a small number of times. The V gene is TRBV20-1, the J gene TRBJ1-1; D ambiguous. The ends were cut back, 0 bases at V and 11 bases at J, with 10 bases in the middle. CDR1 is DFQATT, CDR2 SNEGSKA, per germline (reference sequence). The CDR3 is 11 residues long. This chain's CDR3 is CSARDPGMAFF. CDR3 DNA: TGCAGTGCTAGAGATCCCGGGATGGCTTTCTTT.

This clonotype has only a few counts. The chain has TRBV7-9 and TRBJ1-6; D might be TRBD1 (5 bases). The CDR3 loop spans 17 amino acids. CDR1 and CDR2 from the germline V gene are SEHNR and FQNEAQ (reference sequence). V gave up 5 bases and J gave up 0 bases, with 14 bases separating them. The CDR3 is CASSPQGRSSYNSPLHF. For the CDR3, the DNA is TGTGCCAGCAGCCCCCAGGGAAGAAGCTCCTATAATTCACCCCTCCACTTT. Using reference TRBV7-9 and TRBJ1-6 for the parts outside the CDR3, the full variable domain is DTGVSQNPRHKITKRGQNVTFRCDPISEHNRLYWYRQTLGQGPEFLTYFQNEAQLEKSRLLSDRFSAERPKGSFSTLEIQRTEQGDSAMYLCASSPQGRSSYNSPLHFGNGTRLTVT.

This clonotype was recorded a few times. V and J are TRBV20-1 and TRBJ2-3, with a weak D call TRBD1 (5 bases). This CDR3 has 14 residues. Germline values: CDR1 DFQATT, CDR2 SNEGSKA (reference sequence). V was clipped by 0 bases and J by 3 bases, with 10 bases between them. The chain's CDR3 is CSARDLAGTDTQYF. CDR3 sequence (DNA): TGCAGTGCTAGAGATCTGGCAGGGACAGATACGCAGTATTTT.

The chain has TRBV7-9 and TRBJ2-3; the D gene could be TRBD1 or TRBD2 (6 bases each). V was trimmed by 2 bases and J by 4 bases, leaving 13 bases between them. Germline assignment: CDR1 SEHNR and CDR2 FQNEAQ (reference sequence). This CDR3 spans 15 amino acids. CDR3 sequence reads: CASSLKAGEADTQYF. DNA of the CDR3: TGTGCCAGCAGCTTAAAAGCAGGGGAGGCAGATACGCAGTATTTT.

The sample holds many counts of this clonotype. The junction departs from germline at one end; a sequencing error may be responsible. The chain employs TRBV12-3 or TRBV12-4 and TRBJ2-1; the D gene is possibly TRBD1 (5 bases). This CDR3 is 12 amino acids long. Written as DNA, the CDR3 is TGCGCCAGCAGCCGCCAGGGTAATGAGCAGTTCTTC. This sequence encodes CASSRQGNEQFF.

The V gene is TRBV7-6, the J gene TRBJ2-7; TRBD1 matches at 7 bases. This CDR3 is built from 16 residues. Looked up from germline, CDR1 is SGHVS and CDR2 is FNYEAQ. J lost 2 bases, V lost 4 bases, and 11 bases had no gene match. The CDR3 DNA reads as TGTGCCAGCAGCTCGCTGTACAGGGGTAGGCCCTACGAGCAGTACTTC. This translates into CASSSLYRGRPYEQYF.

This chain links TRBV12-3 or TRBV12-4 with TRBJ2-1, with TRBD2 identical over 9 bases. Germline trimming cut 6 bases from V and 4 bases from J; bases unmatched to any gene: 10. The CDR3 sequence is 16 residues long. The CDR3 spells CASRLALTSGYNEQFF. In DNA form, the CDR3 reads TGTGCCAGCAGGCTTGCGTTGACTAGCGGATACAATGAGCAGTTCTTC.

The J gene is TRBJ2-1, the V gene TRBV4-2, with 11 bases lining up with TRBD1. V was pared by 4 bases and J by 4 bases, with 6 bases of the junction left unmatched. In germline, CDR1 is LGHNA, CDR2 YNFKEQ. The CDR3 runs 16 residues. CDR3 DNA sequence: TGTGCCAGCAGCCCGCCGGGACAGGGGGTTTACAATGAGCAGTTCTTC. This encodes CASSPPGQGVYNEQFF.

The genes are TRBV30 and TRBJ1-4; no clear D gene. This CDR3 has 13 residues. The V end lost 4 bases, the J end lost 8 bases, and 14 bases lay between the germline ends. CDR1 is GTSNPN and CDR2 is SVGIG in the germline V gene (reference sequence). This chain's CDR3 is CAWKEGPGEKLFF. For the CDR3, the DNA is TGTGCCTGGAAGGAGGGTCCGGGGGAAAAACTGTTTTTT.

This clonotype turned up a few times. V usage is TRBV10-3 and J usage is TRBJ2-5, with D unresolved. The V end was cut by 4 bases, the J end by 1 base, with 7 bases between. Germline V CDR1 and CDR2: ENHRY, SYGVKD. The CDR3 runs to 13 residues. The DNA for the CDR3 is TGTGCCATCAGTGCGGCGCTCCAAGAGACCCAGTACTTC. Residues: CAISAALQETQYF.

The table lists this clonotype with a few counts. The chain employs TRBV4-3 and TRBJ2-1; 8 bases agree with TRBD2. This CDR3 is built from 16 residues. The V gene's germline CDR1 is LGHNA and CDR2 YSLEER. Trimming at V came to 4 bases and at J to 2 bases, leaving 7 bases not matched to a gene. The CDR3 DNA follows: TGCGCCAGCAGCCCTAGACGGGGGGGCACCTACAATGAGCAGTTCTTC. Its protein product is CASSPRRGGTYNEQFF.